This is a list of T cell receptor beta chains from one sample in a study of T cell responses to AZD1222 COVID-19 vaccine. Libraries were prepared by immunoSEQ multiplex PCR; TCRdb keeps only in-frame clonotypes and omits some of them. The sample contains around 100,000 clones, 65% to 90% of which appear only once. Sample: peripheral blood, taken on day 0 of AZD1222 vaccination. The receptor source for this set is an adult in good health. Each CDR3 is given without its conserved first and last residue. Fields, in order: CDR3 protein, V gene.

ASRIQGDYGYT	TRBV28
ASGFDLPGQRETQY	TRBV12-5
ASSQARDGAYEQY	TRBV4-1
ASSFSGELF	TRBV5-5
ASSPGQGGLIGYT	TRBV5-1
ASSPLNEQF	TRBV18
ASSPGAQGNYEQY	TRBV11-3
ASRIRVYSNQPQH	TRBV6-5
ASSLVSGATAEAF	TRBV27
ASSLSTGGGETQY	TRBV5-1
ASSSTSGLRGQY	TRBV7-2
ASRGTGDFAEAF	TRBV6-5
ASSSGNSPLH	TRBV5-4
ASSPRQGVGYT	TRBV27
ATSGARGAREQY	TRBV24-1
ASSPSTGTGVMNEQF	TRBV4-2